This T cell receptor (beta chain) emerged from a study of regulatory T cells in long-lasting Graves disease. General observations from the study: Segments TRBV28, TRBJ1-2 and TRBJ2-5 showed preferential usage in persistent disease.

Library construction for TCR beta used iRepertoire HTBI primers and Arm-PCR of CDR3 regions. Each CDR3 protein is one row after TCRdb ran MiXCR on the multiplex PCR reads. This repertoire shows a few hundred thousand distinct CDR3 sequences, 15% to 20% found once; its top ten account for about 14%. This clonotype showed up many times. Its antigen is currently unknown. Germline CDR1 SGHTA, CDR2 FQGTGA. V lost 5 bases, J lost 6 bases, and 7 bases stayed unmatched. This CDR3 has 14 residues. Time point indicated: newly diagnosed GD, antithyroid drugs for less than 3 months. PBMC-derived RNA was used for the TCR library. This same sample was also part of a study on T cells in Graves' hyperthyroidism and ophthalmopathy. That source reports: Those with hyperthyroidism were 18 to 65 years old, newly diagnosed, and ill for under 2 months. The HTBI primer set served for first-round RT-PCR of the TCR CDR3.

The chain has TRBV7-3 and TRBJ1-2; 9 bases line up with TRBD1. The source material was peripheral blood mononuclear cells (PBMCs), sampled at new diagnosis, from a patient treated with antithyroid drugs. This TCR derives from a woman between 25 and 40 years old with Graves disease. Written as DNA, the CDR3 is TGTGCCAGCAGCCAGCCGGGACAGGGCCATGGCTACACCTTC. This sequence encodes CASSQPGQGHGYTF.